These 20 T cell receptor beta chains share one sample of origin, sequenced in a study of T cell changes during pregnancy in multiple sclerosis. The protocol was immunoSEQ multiplex PCR, while the TCRdb copy is restricted to in-frame clones and leaves out a portion. The table lists about 57,000 clones, roughly 94% of them singletons. The material sequenced was CD4+ T cells from peripheral blood mononuclear cells, taken in the second trimester of pregnancy. The receptors were sampled from a female donor with multiple sclerosis, enrolled in a pregnancy study.

J is TRBJ2-7 and V is TRBV5-1, with 7 nucleotides matching TRBD1. This CDR3 spans 14 amino acids. J lost 2 bases, V lost 9 bases, and 11 bases had no gene match. Per the germline V gene, CDR1 is SGHRS and CDR2 is YFSETQ. The CDR3 reads CAIIRRTGAYEQYF. The CDR3 nucleotides read TGCGCCATAATCCGCCGGACAGGAGCCTACGAGCAGTACTTC.

This chain connects TRBV20-1 to TRBJ1-2, with 7 bases that match TRBD1. The V segment lost 6 bases and the J segment 8 bases; nucleotides outside the gene matches: 6. CDR3 length equals 11 residues. Germline V CDR1 and CDR2: DFQATT, SNEGSKA (reference sequence). The CDR3: CSAGTGVGYTF. DNA of the CDR3: TGCAGTGCGGGTACAGGGGTAGGCTACACCTTC.

This clone was counted once. The J gene is TRBJ1-5, the V gene TRBV7-2; perhaps TRBD1 as D (6 bases). This CDR3 has 18 residues. Germline V CDR1 and CDR2: SGHTA, FQGNSA. V shed 6 bases and J shed 1 base, with 22 bases lying between them. CDR3 nucleotide sequence: TGTGCCAGCAGTTCCCAACCACAGGGCGGGCGAAGCAATCAGCCCCAGCATTTT. This gives the protein CASSSQPQGGRSNQPQHF.

The chain employs TRBV6-6 and TRBJ1-4; 9 bases fit TRBD1. V lost 2 bases, J lost 6 bases, and 7 bases stayed unmatched. The CDR3 consists of 16 residues. The V gene's germline CDR1 is MNHNY and CDR2 SVGAGI (reference sequence). CDR3 sequence: CASSYPTGGGHEKLFF. The CDR3 nucleotides are TGTGCCAGCAGTTACCCTACAGGGGGCGGGCATGAAAAACTGTTTTTT.

The chain joins TRBV30 to TRBJ1-1, with 8 bases identical to TRBD1. The CDR3 covers 12 residues. V lost 5 bases and J lost 4; bases outside the gene matches: 3. CDR1 is GTSNPN, CDR2 SVGIG, per germline (reference sequence). The CDR3, as DNA: TGTGCCTGGGGACAGGGTGGCACTGAAGCTTTCTTT. This codes for CAWGQGGTEAFF.

The CDR3 sequence is CASISGNTEAFF. CDR3 DNA sequence: TGTGCCAGCATATCCGGGAACACTGAAGCTTTCTTT. J is TRBJ1-1 and V is TRBV28; D is ambiguous. V lost 7 bases and J lost 1, with 7 bases in between. CDR1 MDHEN and CDR2 SYDVKM come from the germline V gene. This CDR3 spans 12 amino acids.

The chain employs TRBV6-1 and TRBJ1-1, with D perhaps TRBD1 (5 bases). The CDR3 is made up of 14 amino acids. Trimming removed 6 bases from V and 1 base from J, with 12 bases in between. In germline, CDR1 is MNHNS, CDR2 SASEGT. Here the CDR3 reads CASRGPGRNTEAFF. The CDR3 region has the DNA TGTGCCAGCAGGGGGCCGGGCCGGAACACTGAAGCTTTCTTT.

The rearrangement joins TRBV27 to TRBJ2-3, with a possible D match to TRBD2 (6 bases). Trimming took 6 bases from V and 7 from J, leaving 17 bases between them. Germline V gives CDR1 MNHEY, CDR2 SMNVEV (reference sequence). This CDR3 spans 14 amino acids. The CDR3 region is CASRSQRVSHTQYF. The CDR3 DNA sequence: TGTGCCAGCAGGAGTCAGCGGGTGTCGCATACGCAGTATTTT.

The V gene is TRBV10-3, the J gene TRBJ2-5, with 9 bases matching TRBD1. CDR1 is ENHRY and CDR2 is SYGVKD in the germline V gene. The CDR3 is 14 residues long. Trimming removed 4 bases from V and 2 bases from J; junction bases left unmatched: 2. CDR3 DNA: TGTGCCATCAGTGTAGGGACAGGGCAAGAGACCCAGTACTTC. Its translation is CAISVGTGQETQYF.

The rearrangement links TRBV28 to TRBJ1-5, with 9 positions matching TRBD1. V shed 3 bases and J 9 bases; nucleotides not matched to a gene: 9. This CDR3 has 15 residues. CDR1 and CDR2 (germline): MDHEN, SYDVKM. CDR3 sequence (DNA): TGTGCCAGCAGTTTGAAGGACAGGGGACATCGGCCCCAGCATTTT. Encoded protein: CASSLKDRGHRPQHF.

V usage is TRBV9 and J usage is TRBJ2-1; TRBD1 matches 11 bases. The CDR3 extends over 15 amino acids. Germline V CDR1 and CDR2: SGDLS, YYNGEE. Trimming cost V 1 base and J 9 bases; bases outside gene matches: 6. CDR3 loop: CASSVLDRGRSEQFF. The CDR3 bases are TGTGCCAGCAGCGTACTGGACAGGGGGCGAAGTGAGCAGTTCTTC. Together with reference TRBV9 and TRBJ2-1, the CDR3 gives the full variable domain: DSGVTQTPKHLITATGQRVTLRCSPRSGDLSVYWYQQSLDQGLQFLIQYYNGEERAKGNILERFSAQQFPDLHSELNLSSLELGDSALYFCASSVLDRGRSEQFFGPGTRLTVL.

V gene TRBV7-2 combines with J gene TRBJ1-2; 9 nucleotides agree with TRBD1. The CDR3 consists of 13 residues. The germline V gene has CDR1 SGHTA and CDR2 FQGNSA. V gave up 4 bases and J gave up 8 bases; unmatched junction bases: 5. CDR3 residues: CASSWGQGSGYTF. The CDR3 DNA is TGTGCCAGCAGCTGGGGACAGGGTAGCGGCTACACCTTC.

The chain links TRBV19 to TRBJ1-1; D not certain. The CDR3 consists of 13 residues. CDR1 LNHDA and CDR2 SQIVND come from the germline V gene (reference sequence). Trimming stripped 5 bases from V and 1 base from J, with 8 bases between. CDR3 sequence reads: CASSQTANTEAFF. For the CDR3, the DNA is TGTGCCAGTAGTCAAACAGCGAACACTGAAGCTTTCTTT.

The V and J genes are TRBV19 and TRBJ2-5; tentative D call: TRBD2 (6 bases). Trimming shortened V by 4 bases and J by 0 bases, and 15 bases separated the two germline ends. CDR1 is LNHDA, CDR2 SQIVND, per germline (reference sequence). The CDR3 extends over 16 amino acids. CDR3 loop: CASSKELAAYQETQYF. The CDR3 DNA is TGTGCCAGTAGTAAAGAATTAGCGGCCTACCAAGAGACCCAGTACTTC.

V gene TRBV30 combines with J gene TRBJ2-1, with D perhaps matching TRBD2 (5 bases). Trimming stripped 2 bases from V and 4 bases from J, with 15 bases between. Germline lookup yields CDR1 GTSNPN and CDR2 SVGIG (reference sequence). The CDR3 extends over 15 amino acids. In DNA form, the CDR3 reads TGTGCCTGGAGTAGGGCGGGTTACCCTTACAATGAGCAGTTCTTC. Translating it yields CAWSRAGYPYNEQFF.

This chain joins TRBV7-9 and TRBJ2-1; 7 bases map to TRBD2. The CDR3 runs 14 residues. Trimming removed 5 bases from V and 4 bases from J; junction bases left unmatched: 5. Germline V gene data show CDR1 as SEHNR and CDR2 as FQNEAQ (reference sequence). CDR3 region: CASSVTSAYNEQFF. The CDR3 region has the DNA TGTGCCAGCAGCGTCACTAGCGCGTACAATGAGCAGTTCTTC.

This rearrangement joins TRBV10-3 to TRBJ1-3, with 8 bases lining up with TRBD1. With V trimmed by 6 bases and J by 8 bases, 6 bases remained unmatched. The CDR3 runs to 13 residues. Germline V gives CDR1 ENHRY, CDR2 SYGVKD. The CDR3 region is CAISSDRVDTIYF. The CDR3 bases are TGTGCCATCAGCTCGGACAGGGTGGACACCATATATTTT.

The V call is TRBV18, the J call TRBJ2-3, with 9 bases aligning to TRBD2. This CDR3 contains 15 residues. Losses at the gene ends were 2 bases for V and 3 bases for J; bases not matched to a gene: 3. Germline loops: CDR1 KGHSH, CDR2 LQKENI. CDR3 residues: CASSPTLAGTDTQYF. Here the CDR3 DNA reads TGTGCCAGCTCACCAACGCTAGCGGGGACAGATACGCAGTATTTT. The complete variable domain, with remaining parts taken from reference TRBV18 and TRBJ2-3, reads NAGVMQNPRHLVRRRGQEARLRCSPMKGHSHVYWYRQLPEEGLKFMVYLQKENIIDESGMPKERFSAEFPKEGPSILRIQQVVRGDSAAYFCASSPTLAGTDTQYFGPGTRLTVL.

The rearrangement links TRBV5-1 to TRBJ1-4; 8 bases agree with TRBD1. In germline, CDR1 is SGHRS, CDR2 YFSETQ. The ends lost 0 bases at V and 8 bases at J; junction bases unmatched: 6. The CDR3 is made up of 15 amino acids. DNA for the CDR3: TGCGCCAGCAGCTTGGAAGGCAGGGGGCCCGAAAAACTGTTTTTT. Translated: CASSLEGRGPEKLFF.

The chain couples TRBV27 to TRBJ2-1; possibly TRBD1 for D (5 bases). The V and J ends lost 4 bases and 8 bases respectively, with 9 bases between them. CDR3 length equals 12 residues. From germline, CDR1 is MNHEY and CDR2 SMNVEV (reference sequence). The CDR3 loop reads CASSSQGYEQFF. DNA for the CDR3: TGTGCCAGCAGTTCGCAGGGTTATGAGCAGTTCTTC.